The T cell receptor (beta chain) described here comes from a study of blood T cell repertoires in COVID-19. Trimming removed 6 bases at V and 5 bases at J, with 11 bases between. The CDR3 is 12 residues long. CDR1 is MNHEY, CDR2 SMNVEV, per germline (reference sequence). Generated by immunoSEQ multiplex PCR, the TCRdb table keeps only in-frame clones and is missing some. The table shows around 260,000 clones, with around 86% occurring only once. This chain uses TRBV27 with TRBJ2-7; tentative D call: TRBD2 (6 bases). Sequenced: peripheral blood. The receptor's source is a woman in her twenties or thirties with active or convalescent COVID-19. CDR3 nucleotide sequence: TGTGCCAGCAGATCGGGAGACCACGAGCAGTACTTC. This sequence encodes CASRSGDHEQYF.